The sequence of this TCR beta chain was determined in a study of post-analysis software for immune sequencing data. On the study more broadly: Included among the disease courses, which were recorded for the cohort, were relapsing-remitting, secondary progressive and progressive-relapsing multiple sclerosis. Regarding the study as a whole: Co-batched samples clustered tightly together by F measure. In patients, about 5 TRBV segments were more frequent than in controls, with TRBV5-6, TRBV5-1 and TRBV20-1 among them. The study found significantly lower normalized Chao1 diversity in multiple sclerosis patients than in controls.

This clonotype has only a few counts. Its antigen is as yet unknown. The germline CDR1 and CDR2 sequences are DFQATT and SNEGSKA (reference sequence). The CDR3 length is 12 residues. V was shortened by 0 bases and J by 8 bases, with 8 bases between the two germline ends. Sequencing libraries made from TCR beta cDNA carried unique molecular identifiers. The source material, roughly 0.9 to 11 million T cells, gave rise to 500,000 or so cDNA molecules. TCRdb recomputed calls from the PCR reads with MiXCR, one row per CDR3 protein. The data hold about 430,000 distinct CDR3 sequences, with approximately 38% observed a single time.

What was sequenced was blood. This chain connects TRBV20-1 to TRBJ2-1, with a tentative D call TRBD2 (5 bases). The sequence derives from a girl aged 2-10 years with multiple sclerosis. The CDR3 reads CSARDRGYEQFF. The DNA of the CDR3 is TGCAGTGCTAGAGATCGAGGGTATGAGCAGTTCTTC.